The 21 T cell receptor beta chains in this list originate from one sample, sequenced in a study of T cell repertoires in cytomegalovirus infection. In TCRdb, the reads were re-called with MiXCR into one record per CDR3 protein. The sample has 250,000 to 350,000 distinct CDR3 sequences, about 25% seen once; the top ten hold roughly 14%. Sequencing input: PBMCs. The receptors stem from a human donor in good health (CMV status not recorded). Some clones in this sample may be carry-over from other donors' samples.

The chain employs TRBV12-3 or TRBV12-4 and TRBJ1-1; D is possibly TRBD1 (6 bases). Trimming removed 7 bases from V and 0 bases from J, with 12 bases in between. This CDR3 contains 14 residues. CDR3 protein: CASTSRGLNTEAFF. The CDR3 nucleotides read TGTGCCAGCACCTCCAGGGGTTTGAACACTGAAGCTTTCTTT.

This clonotype showed up just once. This chain uses TRBV7-3 with TRBJ2-5; maybe TRBD1 (5 bases). CDR1 is SGHTA, CDR2 FQGTGA, per germline. CDR3 length equals 12 residues. Trimming pared 5 bases from V and 9 bases from J, leaving 13 bases between. The CDR3 protein is CASSRGLGPQYF. In DNA form, the CDR3 reads TGTGCCAGCAGCCGTGGGTTGGGGCCCCAGTACTTC.

The J gene is TRBJ1-2, the V gene TRBV7-9, with no clear D. This CDR3 region has 14 residues. CDR1 and CDR2 (germline): SEHNR, FQNEAQ (reference sequence). The ends were cut back, 2 bases at V and 3 bases at J, with 10 bases in the middle. The CDR3 region is CASSLSGQDYGYTF. The CDR3 region has the DNA TGTGCCAGCAGCTTATCTGGGCAGGACTATGGCTACACCTTC.

V gene TRBV7-2 combines with J gene TRBJ1-6; 7 nucleotides agree with TRBD1. Germline V lookup: CDR1 SGHTA, CDR2 FQGNSA. With 5 bases clipped from V and 7 bases from J, the junction kept 8 bases outside the gene matches. The CDR3 is 15 amino acids. This chain's CDR3 is CASSRQVQGNSPLHF. CDR3 DNA: TGTGCCAGCAGCCGGCAGGTACAGGGGAATTCACCCCTCCACTTT.

The genes are TRBV30 and TRBJ2-1, with 10 bases aligning to TRBD2. Germline V gene sequence: CDR1 GTSNPN, CDR2 SVGIG (reference sequence). Losses at the gene ends were 1 base for V and 7 bases for J; bases not matched to a gene: 7. The CDR3 is 15 residues long. This chain's CDR3 is CAWSALAGVNNEQFF. In nucleotides, the CDR3 is TGTGCCTGGAGTGCGCTAGCGGGAGTGAATAATGAGCAGTTCTTC.

This clonotype was recorded a few times. The V and J genes are TRBV20-1 and TRBJ1-3; D is unresolved. Trimming left V 6 bases short and J 4 bases short, with 10 bases between. The CDR3 is 12 residues long. CDR1 DFQATT and CDR2 SNEGSKA come from the germline V gene (reference sequence). The DNA of the CDR3 is TGCAGTGCCTCCTCCGACGGAAACACCATATATTTT. Its translation: CSASSDGNTIYF.

This clonotype has at least ten counts. The V call is TRBV7-2, the J call TRBJ2-1; 12 bases line up with TRBD2. Germline CDR1 reads SGHTA; CDR2 reads FQGNSA. This CDR3 region has 16 residues. V shed 5 bases, J shed 4 bases, and the junction held 6 bases outside the gene matches. DNA of the CDR3: TGTGCCAGCAGCCCCCTAGCGGGGGGGCGGTACAATGAGCAGTTCTTC. The encoded protein is CASSPLAGGRYNEQFF.

In this sample, this clonotype turned up a few times. The chain combines TRBV6-6 with TRBJ2-2; no firm D call. The CDR3 runs to 13 residues. V lost 1 base and J lost 2, with 2 bases in between. CDR1 is MNHNY and CDR2 is SVGAGI in the germline V gene (reference sequence). CDR3 protein: CASSYFNTGELFF. The CDR3 nucleotides read TGTGCCAGCAGTTACTTCAACACCGGGGAGCTGTTTTTT.

This chain joins TRBV14 and TRBJ1-6; D is unresolved. Per germline, CDR1 SGHDN and CDR2 FVKESK. The CDR3 totals 13 residues. Trimming removed 1 base from V and 7 bases from J, with 5 bases in between. This chain's CDR3 is CASSQVENSPLHF. For the CDR3, the DNA is TGTGCCAGCAGCCAAGTCGAGAATTCACCCCTCCACTTT.

The CDR3 region has the DNA TGTGCCAGTAGTATAGCTGCAGGGGGAAACACTGAAGCTTTCTTT. Translated: CASSIAAGGNTEAFF. The chain is built from TRBV19 and TRBJ1-1; 7 nucleotides agree with TRBD1. Trimming cost V 1 base and J 2 bases; bases outside gene matches: 4. Germline CDR1 LNHDA, CDR2 SQIVND (reference sequence). The CDR3 covers 15 residues.

This chain joins TRBV5-1 and TRBJ2-5, with D possibly being TRBD1 or TRBD2 (5 bases each). Germline CDR1 reads SGHRS; CDR2 reads YFSETQ. V was trimmed by 6 bases and J by 4 bases, leaving 19 bases between them. The CDR3 length is 15 residues. The CDR3 region has the DNA TGCGCCAGCAACCAGTTTATGGGGGACGGAGAGACCCAGTACTTC. Translating gives CASNQFMGDGETQYF.

The rearrangement links TRBV4-1 to TRBJ1-2; D is unclear. The CDR3 has 16 residues. The V end lost 1 base, the J end lost 4 bases, and 16 bases lay between the germline ends. Germline loops: CDR1 MGHRA, CDR2 YSYEKL. In DNA form, the CDR3 reads TGCGCCAGCAGCCAAGTCTTTCCCGGCCCACCCTATGGCTACACCTTC. This sequence encodes CASSQVFPGPPYGYTF.

This sequence joins TRBV2 and TRBJ1-5; D is perhaps TRBD1 (5 bases). The CDR3 runs to 14 residues. Trimming stripped 1 base from V and 7 bases from J, with 11 bases between. In germline, CDR1 is SNHLY, CDR2 FYNNEI. CDR3 coding DNA: TGTGCCAGCAGTGAAGGGGCAGGGCCCCAGCCCCAGCATTTT. Amino acids: CASSEGAGPQPQHF. The variable domain in full, with the rest retrieved from reference TRBV2 and TRBJ1-5, is EPEVTQTPSHQVTQMGQEVILRCVPISNHLYFYWYRQILGQKVEFLVSFYNNEISEKSEIFDDQFSVERPDGSNFTLKIRSTKLEDSAMYFCASSEGAGPQPQHFGDGTRLSIL.

This clonotype was detected only a few times. The chain joins TRBV12-3 or TRBV12-4 to TRBJ2-3; 9 bases are a match to TRBD2. The ends lost 3 bases at V and 5 bases at J; junction bases unmatched: 12. CDR3 length equals 17 residues. The CDR3 reads CASSFGGLAGAGDTQYF. The CDR3 nucleotides read TGTGCCAGCAGTTTTGGCGGGTTAGCGGGAGCGGGAGATACGCAGTATTTT.

Here the CDR3 reads CASSLGQGAGEQYF. CDR3 coding DNA: TGTGCCAGCAGCTTAGGACAGGGGGCAGGGGAGCAGTACTTC. The chain links TRBV7-2 to TRBJ2-7, with 10 bases fitting TRBD1. This CDR3 has 14 residues. With V trimmed by 1 base and J by 7 bases, 4 bases remained unmatched. Germline-derived CDR1 and CDR2 are SGHTA and FQGNSA.

The chain joins TRBV28 to TRBJ2-7, with 13 bases fitting TRBD2. This CDR3 comprises 16 residues. V trimming: 5 bases; J trimming: 6 bases; junction bases outside the gene matches: 10. CDR1 is MDHEN, CDR2 SYDVKM, per germline. The CDR3 DNA reads TGTGCCAGCAGTGGATGGGGGACTAGCGGGAAGCCCGAGCAGTACTTC. It encodes CASSGWGTSGKPEQYF.

Only a few counts were recorded for this clonotype. V usage is TRBV6-2 or TRBV6-3 and J usage is TRBJ2-7, with 10 bases matching TRBD2. This CDR3 region has 14 residues. Looked up from germline, CDR1 is MNHEY and CDR2 is SVGEGT. V lost 5 bases, J lost 6 bases, and 7 bases stayed unmatched. The CDR3 reads CASSRSGTSAEQYF. The CDR3 nucleotides are TGTGCCAGCAGTAGATCCGGGACTAGCGCCGAGCAGTACTTC.

The chain recombines TRBV9 with TRBJ2-3; the D gene is possibly TRBD1 (5 bases). This CDR3 comprises 16 residues. The germline V and J ends were trimmed by 4 bases and 1 base, with 16 bases remaining between them. The V gene's germline CDR1 is SGDLS and CDR2 YYNGEE. In DNA, the CDR3 is TGTGCCAGCAGCCCGTTGACAGAGATACGCACAGATACGCAGTATTTT. This gives the protein CASSPLTEIRTDTQYF.

The rearrangement uses TRBV29-1 and TRBJ2-7; the D is unclear. The CDR3 contains 14 residues. V shed 7 bases and J shed 4 bases, with 20 bases lying between them. Per germline, CDR1 SQVTM and CDR2 ANQGSEA. CDR3 in DNA: TGCAGCGCCGCCGGGTCTAGAAGTGGGTACGAGCAGTACTTC. It is translated as CSAAGSRSGYEQYF.

This sequence joins TRBV9 and TRBJ1-3; 8 bases are shared with TRBD1. Trimming removed 4 bases from V and 4 bases from J; junction bases left unmatched: 4. This CDR3 is 14 amino acids long. Germline CDR1 SGDLS, CDR2 YYNGEE. CDR3 amino acids: CASSTDRDGNTIYF. The CDR3, as DNA: TGTGCCAGCAGCACGGACAGGGACGGAAACACCATATATTTT. Full variable domain (missing parts from reference TRBV9 and TRBJ1-3): DSGVTQTPKHLITATGQRVTLRCSPRSGDLSVYWYQQSLDQGLQFLIQYYNGEERAKGNILERFSAQQFPDLHSELNLSSLELGDSALYFCASSTDRDGNTIYFGEGSWLTVV.

This clonotype was recorded a few times. V gene TRBV20-1 combines with J gene TRBJ1-2, with 9 bases fitting TRBD1. J lost 3 bases, V lost 6 bases, and 8 bases had no gene match. CDR1 and CDR2 (germline): DFQATT, SNEGSKA (reference sequence). The CDR3 consists of 14 residues. CDR3 sequence: CSAAGQGFHYGYTF. The CDR3 coding sequence is TGCAGTGCAGCTGGACAGGGGTTTCACTATGGCTACACCTTC.